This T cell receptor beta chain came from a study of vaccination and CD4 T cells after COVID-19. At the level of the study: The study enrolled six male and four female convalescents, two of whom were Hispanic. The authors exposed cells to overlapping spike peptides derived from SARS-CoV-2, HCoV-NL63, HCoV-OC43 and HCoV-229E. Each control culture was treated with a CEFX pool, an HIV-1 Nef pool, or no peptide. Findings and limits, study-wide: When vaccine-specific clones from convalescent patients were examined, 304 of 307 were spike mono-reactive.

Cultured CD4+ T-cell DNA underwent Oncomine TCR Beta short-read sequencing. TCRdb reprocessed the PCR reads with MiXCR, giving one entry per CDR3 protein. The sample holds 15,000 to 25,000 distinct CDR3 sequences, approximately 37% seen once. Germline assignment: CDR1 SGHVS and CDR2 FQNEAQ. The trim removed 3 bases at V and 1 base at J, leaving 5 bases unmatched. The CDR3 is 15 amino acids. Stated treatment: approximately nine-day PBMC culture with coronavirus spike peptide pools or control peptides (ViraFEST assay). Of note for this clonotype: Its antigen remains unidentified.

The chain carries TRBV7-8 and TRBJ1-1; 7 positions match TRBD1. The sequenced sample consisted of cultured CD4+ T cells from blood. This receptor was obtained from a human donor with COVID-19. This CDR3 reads CASSLAGGRNTEAFF. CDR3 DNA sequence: TGTGCCAGCAGCTTGGCAGGGGGGCGGAACACTGAAGCTTTCTTT.